This is a list of T cell receptor beta chains from one sample in a study of shared clonotypes between healthy human individuals. Sequenced by immunoSEQ multiplex PCR; TCRdb stores in-frame clones only, minus some. The sample consists of 2 million to 2.5 million clones, about nine tenths of them appearing once. Sequenced: naive CD4+ T cells from PBMCs. These TCRs come from a man aged 18 to 30 in good health. Some clones in this sample may be carry-over from other donors' samples. CDR3s include the opening cysteine and the closing phenylalanine or tryptophan. The D gene is left open where the match is weak. Where a row states a size, it is once, few, many or the class of an expanded clone; other rows omit it.

TRBV5-4	.	.	14	TRBJ2-3	CASSLVRDADTQYF	TGTGCCAGCAGCTTGGTTAGGGACGCAGATACGCAGTATTTT
TRBV28	.	.	13	TRBJ1-1	CASSGGGVAEAFF	TGTGCCAGCAGCGGAGGTGGGGTGGCTGAAGCTTTCTTT
TRBV6-5	.	once	15	TRBJ1-2	CASTRGGASNYGYTF	TGTGCCAGCACCCGAGGGGGAGCTTCCAACTATGGCTACACCTTC
TRBV27	TRBD2	once	16	TRBJ2-2	CASNPTSVRNTGELFF	TGTGCCAGCAATCCTACTAGCGTCCGCAACACCGGGGAGCTGTTTTTT
TRBV6-4	.	.	13	TRBJ1-1	CAEDSLMNTEAFF	TGTGCCGAGGACAGTTTGATGAACACTGAAGCTTTCTTT
TRBV28	.	.	13	TRBJ2-3	CASSLYRAYTQYF	TGTGCCAGCAGTTTATATAGAGCTTATACGCAGTATTTT
TRBV5-4	.	.	16	TRBJ1-3	CASSTATGRSGNTIYF	TGTGCCAGCAGTACCGCTACCGGTCGCTCTGGAAACACCATATATTTT
TRBV2	.	.	16	TRBJ2-3	CASSEAGVHVGDTQYF	TGTGCCAGCAGTGAAGCTGGCGTACACGTTGGAGATACGCAGTATTTT
TRBV4-2	.	.	17	TRBJ2-2	CASSQVIGHSNTGELFF	TGTGCCAGCAGCCAAGTTATAGGACATTCGAACACCGGGGAGCTGTTTTTT
TRBV18	TRBD1	.	14	TRBJ1-1	CASSPDRGITEAFF	TGTGCCAGCTCGCCGGACAGGGGTATCACTGAAGCTTTCTTT
TRBV7-3	TRBD2	.	17	TRBJ2-3	CASSLKWTSGREGTQYF	TGTGCCAGCAGCTTAAAATGGACTAGCGGGAGGGAGGGTACGCAGTATTTT
TRBV6-1	.	once	13	TRBJ1-1	CASSEVGDTEAFF	TGTGCCAGCAGTGAAGTAGGGGACACTGAAGCTTTCTTT
TRBV7-2	TRBD1	.	14	TRBJ2-7	CASSSRQGTYEQYF	TGTGCCAGCAGCTCCCGACAGGGGACCTACGAGCAGTACTTC
TRBV6-4	.	.	13	TRBJ1-1	CASSITGKTEAFF	TGTGCCAGCAGTATTACAGGGAAAACTGAAGCTTTCTTT
TRBV7-9	TRBD1	.	16	TRBJ2-7	CASSFITGGIPSEQYF	TGTGCCAGCAGCTTCATAACAGGGGGAATCCCTTCCGAGCAGTACTTC
TRBV7-2	.	.	15	TRBJ2-1	CASSSTGSSYNEQFF	TGTGCCAGCAGCTCTACAGGGAGCTCCTACAATGAGCAGTTCTTC
TRBV5-1	.	.	13	TRBJ2-7	CASNTAAPYEQYF	TGCGCCAGCAATACCGCAGCGCCCTACGAGCAGTACTTC
TRBV27	.	.	13	TRBJ2-7	CASCPSLSYEQYF	TGTGCCAGTTGTCCGTCTCTTTCCTACGAGCAGTACTTC
TRBV7-9	.	.	13	TRBJ2-7	CASSLDGPGPQYF	TGTGCCAGCAGCTTAGACGGACCGGGCCCGCAGTACTTC
TRBV7-9	TRBD2	.	15	TRBJ2-3	CASSPSSGRADTQYF	TGTGCCAGCAGCCCCTCTAGCGGGAGGGCAGATACGCAGTATTTT
TRBV11-2	.	.	13	TRBJ2-3	CASSRGRTDTQYF	TGTGCCAGCAGCCGGGGCCGCACAGATACGCAGTATTTT
TRBV18	TRBD1	.	14	TRBJ2-7	CASSLGQATYEQYF	TGTGCCAGCTCACTGGGACAGGCCACCTACGAGCAGTACTTC
TRBV7-2	TRBD2	.	13	TRBJ2-7	CASSLALALEQYF	TGTGCCAGCAGCTTAGCACTAGCGTTGGAGCAGTACTTC
TRBV2	.	.	16	TRBJ2-5	CASSPSKGLVRETQYF	TGTGCCAGCAGTCCTAGCAAGGGCCTTGTAAGAGAGACCCAGTACTTC
TRBV7-9	TRBD1	.	16	TRBJ1-4	CASSARTGGGGEKLFF	TGTGCCAGCAGCGCCCGGACAGGGGGCGGCGGTGAAAAACTGTTTTTT
TRBV20-1	.	.	11	TRBJ2-1	CSARRGTEQFF	TGCAGTGCTAGAAGAGGGACAGAGCAGTTCTTC
TRBV5-1	.	.	19	TRBJ2-7	CASSLPPAGRTPNPYEQYF	TGCGCCAGCAGCTTACCCCCGGCAGGGAGGACTCCAAACCCCTACGAGCAGTACTTC
TRBV11-2	TRBD1	.	16	TRBJ1-2	CASRGNRGALFYGYTF	TGTGCCAGCAGGGGTAACAGGGGGGCCCTATTCTATGGCTACACCTTC
TRBV28	.	.	16	TRBJ2-7	CASSLLGRASSYEQYF	TGTGCCAGCAGTTTATTGGGCAGGGCGAGCTCCTACGAGCAGTACTTC
TRBV10-3	.	once	15	TRBJ2-1	CAIKESATRGDEQFF	TGTGCCATCAAGGAATCGGCCACGCGGGGCGATGAGCAGTTCTTC
TRBV5-1	.	.	12	TRBJ1-2	CASSLGNYGYTF	TGCGCCAGCAGCTTGGGGAATTATGGCTACACCTTC
TRBV11-3	.	.	13	TRBJ1-1	CASSLGLGFQAFF	TGTGCCAGCAGCTTAGGATTAGGTTTTCAAGCTTTCTTT
TRBV5-1	.	.	15	TRBJ2-1	CASSLEAEPYNEQFF	TGCGCCAGCAGCTTGGAAGCGGAACCTTACAATGAGCAGTTCTTC
TRBV13	TRBD1	.	17	TRBJ1-4	CASSHRDRGSANEKLFF	TGTGCCAGCAGCCACCGGGACAGGGGATCGGCTAATGAAAAACTGTTTTTT
TRBV6-4	.	.	14	TRBJ1-2	CASSDRPAGAGYTF	TGTGCCAGCAGTGATCGACCGGCTGGGGCTGGCTACACCTTC
TRBV28	.	.	11	TRBJ2-3	CASSSGDTQYF	TGTGCCAGCAGCTCCGGGGATACGCAGTATTTT
TRBV30	.	.	17	TRBJ2-5	CAWSPDDVPTHQETQYF	TGTGCCTGGAGTCCCGACGACGTCCCCACCCACCAAGAGACCCAGTACTTC
TRBV6-5	.	.	12	TRBJ1-2	CASSGGERSYTF	TGTGCCAGCAGTGGAGGGGAGAGGAGCTACACCTTC
TRBV14	.	.	14	TRBJ2-2	CASSQGSPIGELFF	TGTGCCAGCAGCCAAGGATCCCCCATAGGGGAGCTGTTTTTT
TRBV27	.	.	14	TRBJ2-7	CASSLLGRPYEQYF	TGTGCCAGCAGTTTGCTCGGGAGACCCTACGAGCAGTACTTC
TRBV28	.	.	9	TRBJ1-5	CASEQPQHF	TGTGCCAGCGAACAGCCCCAGCATTTT
TRBV30	TRBD1	.	14	TRBJ1-2	CAWTPRGLNYGYTF	TGTGCCTGGACCCCCAGGGGGCTGAACTATGGCTACACCTTC
TRBV28	.	.	13	TRBJ2-7	CASSLISPHEQYF	TGTGCCAGCAGTTTAATTAGCCCCCACGAGCAGTACTTC
TRBV27	.	.	12	TRBJ2-7	CASSFPRGEQYF	TGTGCCAGCAGTTTTCCCCGGGGGGAGCAGTACTTC
TRBV4-3	.	few	13	TRBJ1-5	CASSQDRGQPQHF	TGCGCCAGCAGCCAAGATCGGGGTCAGCCCCAGCATTTT
TRBV10-1	TRBD1	.	16	TRBJ2-5	CASSDPGQGAQETQYF	TGCGCCAGCAGTGACCCGGGACAGGGGGCTCAAGAGACCCAGTACTTC